What follows are 4 T cell receptor beta chains derived from one specimen sequenced in a study of control samples from healthy donors and cancer patients. Some clones are missing from TCRdb's copy, which holds only in-frame ones; the method was immunoSEQ multiplex PCR. The sample consists of 130,000 to 150,000 clones, approximately 91% of them appearing once. Sequencing input: blood. The receptors here all came from a woman in her 30s in good health.

V gene TRBV18 combines with J gene TRBJ1-5, with D possibly being TRBD1 (6 bases). The CDR3 is 16 residues long. The V end was cut by 4 bases, the J end by 2 bases, with 15 bases between. Germline V gives CDR1 KGHSH, CDR2 LQKENI. CDR3 amino acids: CASSRGGTSGNQPQHF. In DNA, the CDR3 is TGTGCCAGCTCACGGGGGGGGACATCGGGCAATCAGCCCCAGCATTTT.

The rearrangement uses TRBV30 and TRBJ2-7, with 8 bases that match TRBD2. The CDR3 contains 14 residues. The V and J ends lost 0 bases and 7 bases, in that order; junction bases with no gene match: 8. The V gene's germline CDR1 is GTSNPN and CDR2 SVGIG (reference sequence). CDR3 loop: CAWSVGTSRAEQYF. CDR3 sequence (DNA): TGTGCCTGGAGTGTAGGGACTAGTCGCGCGGAGCAGTACTTC. Looking up the rest from reference TRBV30 and TRBJ2-7 gives the full variable domain: SQTIHQWPATLVQPVGSPLSLECTVEGTSNPNLYWYRQAAGRGLQLLFYSVGIGQISSEVPQNLSASRPQDRQFILSSKKLLLSDSGFYLCAWSVGTSRAEQYFGPGTRLTVT.

The V gene is TRBV9, the J gene TRBJ1-4, with TRBD1 as a possible D gene (5 bases). Per germline, CDR1 SGDLS and CDR2 YYNGEE. The CDR3 contains 14 residues. V lost 4 bases and J lost 5, with 12 bases in between. CDR3 amino acids: CASSPGTRNEKLFF. CDR3 DNA sequence: TGTGCCAGCAGCCCCGGGACGAGGAATGAAAAACTGTTTTTT.

The J gene is TRBJ1-1, the V gene TRBV19; D is unresolved. Germline CDR1 is LNHDA and CDR2 is SQIVND (reference sequence). CDR3 length equals 11 residues. V was pared by 3 bases and J by 8 bases, with 7 bases between. The CDR3: CASSILEEAFF. CDR3 coding DNA: TGTGCCAGTAGTATCTTAGAGGAAGCTTTCTTT.